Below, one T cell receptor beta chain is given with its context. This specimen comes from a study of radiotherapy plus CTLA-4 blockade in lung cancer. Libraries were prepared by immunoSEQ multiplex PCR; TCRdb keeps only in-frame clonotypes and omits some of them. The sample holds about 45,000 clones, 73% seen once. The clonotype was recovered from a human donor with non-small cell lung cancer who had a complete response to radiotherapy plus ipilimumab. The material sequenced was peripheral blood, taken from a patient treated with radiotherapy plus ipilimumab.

The CDR3 is CASSLGQLDTQYF. Written as DNA, the CDR3 is TGTGCCAGTAGCCTGGGACAGTTGGATACGCAGTATTTT. The chain employs TRBV19 and TRBJ2-3; 7 bases agree with TRBD1. Losses at the gene ends were 6 bases for V and 6 bases for J; bases not matched to a gene: 6. The CDR3 contains 13 residues. CDR1 is LNHDA, CDR2 SQIVND, per germline (reference sequence).